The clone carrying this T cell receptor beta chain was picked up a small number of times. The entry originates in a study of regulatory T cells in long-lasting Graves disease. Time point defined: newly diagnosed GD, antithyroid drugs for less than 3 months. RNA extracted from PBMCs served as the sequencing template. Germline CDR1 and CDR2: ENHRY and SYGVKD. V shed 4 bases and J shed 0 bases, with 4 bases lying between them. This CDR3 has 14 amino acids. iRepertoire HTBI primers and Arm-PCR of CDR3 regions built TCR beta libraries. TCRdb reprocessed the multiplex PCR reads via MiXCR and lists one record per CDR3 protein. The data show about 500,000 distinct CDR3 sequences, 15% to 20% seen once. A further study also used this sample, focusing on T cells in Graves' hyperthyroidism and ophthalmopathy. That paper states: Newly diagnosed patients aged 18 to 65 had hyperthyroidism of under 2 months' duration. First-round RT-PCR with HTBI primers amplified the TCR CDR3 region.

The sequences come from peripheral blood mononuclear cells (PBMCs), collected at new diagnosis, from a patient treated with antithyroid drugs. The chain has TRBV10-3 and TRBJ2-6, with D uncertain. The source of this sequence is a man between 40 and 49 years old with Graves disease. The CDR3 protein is CAISGVSGANVLTF. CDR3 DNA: TGTGCCATCAGTGGAGTCTCTGGGGCCAACGTCCTGACTTTC.